This T cell receptor beta chain was captured by sequencing in a study of CD8+CD57+ T cells in acquired aplastic anemia. Study-wide points: Patients and controls shared roughly 30 CD8+ CDR3 sequences, which appeared highly expressed in patients and within their immunodominant clones.

The use of genomic DNA as template underpinned the TCR beta VDJ and CDR3 profiling. TCRdb re-called the reads with MiXCR, one entry per CDR3 protein. The sample shows some 200,000 distinct CDR3 sequences, 34% of them seen only once. Germline V CDR1 and CDR2: MDHEN, SYDVKM. V lost 3 bases and J 3 bases, leaving 20 bases between the germline ends. This CDR3 has 17 amino acids. A note on this clonotype: Its antigen is not identified.

Sequenced sample: sorted CD4+, CD8+, or CD8+CD57+ T cells (not recorded which) from PBMCs. The chain links TRBV28 to TRBJ1-1, with D unclear. The TCR originated in a human donor in good health, serving as a control. CDR3 coding DNA: TGTGCCAGCAGTTTCTTATGGGTGGGCCAGGTCGACACTGAAGCTTTCTTT. Its translation is CASSFLWVGQVDTEAFF.